This TCR beta chain was captured by sequencing in a study of post-analysis software for immune sequencing data. Study-wide background: Both relapsing-remitting and secondary progressive multiple sclerosis featured among the disease courses, as did progressive-relapsing multiple sclerosis.

Unique molecular identifiers were present in the TCR beta cDNA libraries. cDNA molecules numbering approximately 500,000 came from about 1 to 10 million T cells. One entry per CDR3 protein results from TCRdb running MiXCR on the PCR reads. The data hold 750,000 to 950,000 distinct CDR3 sequences, with approximately 57% observed a single time. Turning to this clonotype: The antigen is not known.

Study outcomes and limitations: The F measure placed samples prepared in the same batch into strongly shared clusters. Relative to controls, patients with multiple sclerosis showed significantly lower normalized Chao1 diversity.

This receptor was obtained from a girl aged 5-17 years with multiple sclerosis. Sequencing was done on a sample of blood.

CDR3 sequence: CASSLLTQSFANYGYTF. CDR3 DNA sequence: TGCGCCAGCAGCTTGTTAACCCAGAGTTTCGCTAACTATGGCTACACCTTC. V is TRBV5-1 and J is TRBJ1-2; D is ambiguous. The CDR3 is 17 amino acids. Germline loops: CDR1 SGHRS, CDR2 YFSETQ. With 1 base removed from V and 0 bases from J, the gap between germline ends came to 16 bases.